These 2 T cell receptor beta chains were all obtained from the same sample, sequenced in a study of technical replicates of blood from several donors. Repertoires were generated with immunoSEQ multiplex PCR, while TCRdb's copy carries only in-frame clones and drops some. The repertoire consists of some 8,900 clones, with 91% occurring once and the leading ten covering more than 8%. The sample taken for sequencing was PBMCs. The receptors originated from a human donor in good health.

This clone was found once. Written as DNA, the CDR3 is TGCAGCGTTGAATACTTTTCTGAAGATACGCAGTATTTT. It translates to CSVEYFSEDTQYF. This chain connects TRBV29-1 to TRBJ2-3, with D hard to call. V shed 2 bases and J shed 5 bases, with 11 bases lying between them. The CDR3 is 13 amino acids. Germline CDR1 reads SQVTM; CDR2 reads ANQGSEA.

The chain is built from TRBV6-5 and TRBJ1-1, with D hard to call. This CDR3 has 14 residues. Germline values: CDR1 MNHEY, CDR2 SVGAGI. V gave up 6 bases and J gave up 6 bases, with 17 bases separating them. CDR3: CASSLRGILAEAFF. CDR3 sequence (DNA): TGTGCCAGCAGCCTCCGGGGTATCTTGGCTGAAGCTTTCTTT.